The 32 T cell receptor beta chains reported below all come from one sample, sequenced in a study of PD-1 blockade in classical Hodgkin lymphoma. Profiling relied on immunoSEQ multiplex PCR, and the TCRdb table lists in-frame clones only, not all of them. Here the sample spans around 27,000 clones, approximately 82% being singletons. There was relapse after autologous stem cell transplantation in every patient, and there was variation in brentuximab vedotin exposure. The sequenced sample was peripheral blood mononuclear cells (PBMCs), obtained before the second cycle of nivolumab. The receptors were sampled from a human donor with classical Hodgkin lymphoma.

This rearrangement joins TRBV5-5 to TRBJ2-3; D is possibly TRBD2 (6 bases). The ends were cut back, 4 bases at V and 1 base at J, with 16 bases in the middle. Germline V lookup: CDR1 SGHKS, CDR2 YYEKEE (reference sequence). The CDR3 is 16 amino acids. CDR3 residues: CASSPDGGVRTDTQYF. The CDR3 nucleotides read TGTGCCAGCAGCCCGGACGGGGGTGTTCGCACAGATACGCAGTATTTT. The variable domain in full, with the rest retrieved from reference TRBV5-5 and TRBJ2-3, is DAGVTQSPTHLIKTRGQQVTLRCSPISGHKSVSWYQQVLGQGPQFIFQYYEKEERGRGNFPDRFSARQFPNYSSELNVNALLLGDSALYLCASSPDGGVRTDTQYFGPGTRLTVL.

The V gene is TRBV11-3, the J gene TRBJ2-6; D not certain. The CDR3 extends over 13 amino acids. Trimming pared 2 bases from V and 4 bases from J, leaving 3 bases between. Germline CDR1 is SGHNT and CDR2 is YENEEA. CDR3 in DNA: TGTGCCAGCAGCTTATCCGGGGCCAACGTCCTGACTTTC. Residues: CASSLSGANVLTF.

The rearrangement joins TRBV15 to TRBJ1-4; D ambiguous. Germline V CDR1 and CDR2: LNHNV, YYDKDF (reference sequence). With 3 bases removed from V and 2 bases from J, the gap between germline ends came to 10 bases. This CDR3 comprises 15 residues. CDR3 sequence reads: CATSRDRLTNEKLFF. The CDR3 nucleotides are TGTGCCACCAGCAGGGACCGGTTGACTAATGAAAAACTGTTTTTT.

V and J are TRBV6-6 and TRBJ2-1, with 16 bases lining up with TRBD2. V dropped 6 bases and J dropped 9; count of bases not matched to a gene: 2. The CDR3 spans 14 residues. Per germline, CDR1 MNHNY and CDR2 SVGAGI (reference sequence). The CDR3 nucleotides read TGTGCCAGCAGGGGACTAGCGGGGGGGCTTGAGCAGTTCTTC. Its translation is CASRGLAGGLEQFF.

The rearrangement joins TRBV5-6 to TRBJ1-4, with a weak D call TRBD1 (5 bases). CDR1 is SGHDT and CDR2 is YYEEEE in the germline V gene. Trimming cost V 2 bases and J 6 bases, with 20 bases left between them. The CDR3 loop spans 17 amino acids. Here the CDR3 reads CASSFRVVWGRDEKLFF. The DNA for the CDR3 is TGTGCCAGCAGCTTTAGGGTCGTATGGGGACGAGATGAAAAACTGTTTTTT.

The CDR3 reads CASGISRGLETQYF. DNA for the CDR3: TGTGCCAGCGGTATATCCCGGGGGTTGGAGACCCAGTACTTC. The genes are TRBV27 and TRBJ2-5, with a tentative D call TRBD2 (6 bases). Germline CDR1 is MNHEY and CDR2 is SMNVEV (reference sequence). V was shortened by 8 bases and J by 5 bases, with 18 bases between the two germline ends. The CDR3 totals 14 residues.

The chain carries TRBV7-6 and TRBJ2-5, with 8 bases aligning to TRBD1. This CDR3 is 18 amino acids long. The trim removed 5 bases at V and 2 bases at J, leaving 16 bases unmatched. Germline CDR1 is SGHVS and CDR2 is FNYEAQ. CDR3 nucleotide sequence: TGTGCCAGCAGCCCGCGCCGGGACAGGAATGGTGGGCAAGAGACCCAGTACTTC. Its translation is CASSPRRDRNGGQETQYF. The variable domain in full, with the rest retrieved from reference TRBV7-6 and TRBJ2-5, is GAGVSQSPRYKVTKRGQDVALRCDPISGHVSLYWYRQALGQGPEFLTYFNYEAQQDKSGLPNDRFSAERPEGSISTLTIQRTEQRDSAMYRCASSPRRDRNGGQETQYFGPGTRLLVL.

This clone occurred once. The chain has TRBV9 and TRBJ1-1, with D hard to call. Germline loops: CDR1 SGDLS, CDR2 YYNGEE. V lost 0 bases to trimming and J lost 5 bases, with 11 bases between them. This CDR3 region has 14 residues. The CDR3 sequence is CASSVGPKKTEAFF. CDR3 nucleotide sequence: TGTGCCAGCAGCGTAGGTCCTAAAAAAACTGAAGCTTTCTTT.

This clone showed up just a few times. The chain links TRBV7-9 to TRBJ2-7; TRBD1 matches at 7 bases. Looked up from germline, CDR1 is SEHNR and CDR2 is FQNEAQ (reference sequence). V lost 3 bases, J lost 5 bases, and 4 bases stayed unmatched. This CDR3 contains 13 residues. This CDR3 is CASSLSDRDEQYF. CDR3 bases: TGTGCCAGCAGCTTGAGCGACAGGGACGAGCAGTACTTC. Supplemented by reference TRBV7-9 and TRBJ2-7, the full variable domain reads DTGVSQNPRHKITKRGQNVTFRCDPISEHNRLYWYRQTLGQGPEFLTYFQNEAQLEKSRLLSDRFSAERPKGSFSTLEIQRTEQGDSAMYLCASSLSDRDEQYFGPGTRLTVT.

This chain joins TRBV11-2 and TRBJ1-4; D remains ambiguous. Trimming left V 0 bases short and J 8 bases short, with 7 bases between. The germline gives CDR1 SGHAT, CDR2 FQNNGV. The CDR3 sequence is 13 residues long. As DNA, the CDR3 is TGTGCCAGCAGCTTAGACAGAGGGGAAAAACTGTTTTTT. It specifies CASSLDRGEKLFF.

The J gene is TRBJ2-7, the V gene TRBV5-3; no reliable D call. TRBV5-3 is marked as an open reading frame, function uncertain. The CDR3 length is 9 residues. Trimming stripped 7 bases from V and 4 bases from J, with 3 bases between. The CDR3 spells CARVYEQYF. The CDR3 bases are TGTGCCAGAGTATACGAGCAGTACTTC.

This chain joins TRBV7-8 and TRBJ1-6, with D unclear. This CDR3 region has 17 residues. Trimming pared 1 base from V and 8 bases from J, leaving 18 bases between. Germline lookup yields CDR1 SGHVS and CDR2 FQNEAQ. The CDR3, as DNA: TGTGCCAGCAGCTTAGGGCACGGAGCAGGAGAGTATTCACCCCTCCACTTT. Amino acid sequence: CASSLGHGAGEYSPLHF.

The chain employs TRBV6-5 and TRBJ1-1; D is undetermined. The CDR3 is made up of 13 amino acids. CDR1 and CDR2 (germline): MNHEY, SVGAGI. Deletions cut 0 bases from V and 4 bases from J, with 6 bases between. Here the CDR3 reads CASSYSLGTEAFF. The CDR3 DNA sequence: TGTGCCAGCAGTTACTCCCTCGGCACTGAAGCTTTCTTT.

This clone has just a few counts. This chain links TRBV4-1 with TRBJ1-2; possibly TRBD1 for D (6 bases). The CDR3 covers 15 residues. The germline V gene encodes CDR1 MGHRA and CDR2 YSYEKL. Trimming shortened V by 2 bases and J by 4 bases, and 14 bases separated the two germline ends. DNA for the CDR3: TGCGCCAGCAGCCAAACAACAGGGCGTTCCTATGGCTACACCTTC. It is translated as CASSQTTGRSYGYTF.

This chain joins TRBV5-4 and TRBJ2-5; maybe TRBD1 (5 bases). The J call is in doubt because the DNA end fits TRBJ2-7 better. Germline lookup yields CDR1 SGHNT and CDR2 YYREEE (reference sequence). The CDR3 totals 15 residues. The chain's CDR3 is CASSLVYQGSYEQYF. The CDR3 DNA is TGTGCCAGCAGCTTGGTTTATCAGGGCTCCTACGAGCAGTACTTC.

The chain joins TRBV15 to TRBJ1-3; D remains unclear. Germline assignment: CDR1 LNHNV and CDR2 YYDKDF (reference sequence). This CDR3 contains 13 residues. V was cut by 2 bases and J by 8 bases, with 10 bases left in between. CDR3 amino acids: CATSRFKRDTIYF. In DNA, the CDR3 is TGTGCCACCAGCAGATTCAAGCGGGACACCATATATTTT. The full variable domain, completed using reference TRBV15 and TRBJ1-3, is DAMVIQNPRYQVTQFGKPVTLSCSQTLNHNVMYWYQQKSSQAPKLLFHYYDKDFNNEADTPDNFQSRRPNTSFCFLDIRSPGLGDTAMYLCATSRFKRDTIYFGEGSWLTVV.

The CDR3: CAIRASAPTDTQYF. The CDR3, as DNA: TGTGCCATCAGGGCTAGCGCCCCCACAGATACGCAGTATTTT. The rearrangement uses TRBV10-3 and TRBJ2-3; TRBD2 is a possible D gene (6 bases). The CDR3 is 14 amino acids. Trimming removed 6 bases from V and 2 bases from J, with 12 bases in between. Per germline, CDR1 ENHRY and CDR2 SYGVKD.

This rearrangement joins TRBV21-1 to TRBJ2-7; TRBD1 is the table's D call, not checked against the DNA. TRBV21-1 is listed as a pseudogene. The CDR3 spans 16 residues. CDR3 sequence reads: CASSKAGGTGPCEQYF. In nucleotides, the CDR3 is TGTGCCAGCAGCAAAGCGGGGGGGACAGGGCCTTGCGAGCAGTACTTC.

This chain links TRBV4-3 with TRBJ2-2; 7 bases map to TRBD1. Germline CDR1 and CDR2: LGHNA and YSLEER. The CDR3 runs to 13 residues. V lost 4 bases, J lost 7 bases, and 3 bases stayed unmatched. The CDR3 sequence is CASSPTGVGELFF. The DNA of the CDR3 is TGCGCCAGCAGCCCAACAGGGGTCGGGGAGCTGTTTTTT.

The J gene is TRBJ2-7, the V gene TRBV4-2, with 9 bases that match TRBD2. V was pared by 0 bases and J by 4 bases, with 7 bases of the junction left unmatched. Germline V gives CDR1 LGHNA, CDR2 YNFKEQ. The CDR3 is 16 amino acids. The CDR3 nucleotides are TGTGCCAGCAGCCAAGAGGAAGGAAGCGGGGGGTACGAGCAGTACTTC. Its translation: CASSQEEGSGGYEQYF.

CDR3 in DNA: TGTGCCAGCAGGGGCCGGGACCCACAAAGCCAGGAGACCCAGTACTTC. This codes for CASRGRDPQSQETQYF. This chain uses TRBV6-6 with TRBJ2-5; either TRBD1 or TRBD2 may fit D (5 bases each). V lost 6 bases, J lost 5 bases, and 22 bases lay in between. Germline lookup yields CDR1 MNHNY and CDR2 SVGAGI (reference sequence). CDR3 size: 16 residues.

The V and J genes are TRBV4-1 and TRBJ1-2; a possible D gene is TRBD1 (6 bases). Germline CDR1 is MGHRA and CDR2 is YSYEKL. Trimming pared 2 bases from V and 2 bases from J, leaving 9 bases between. This CDR3 has 14 residues. CDR3 nucleotide sequence: TGCGCCAGCAGCCAACCCCAGGGGAACTATGGCTACACCTTC. Encoded protein: CASSQPQGNYGYTF.

This chain joins TRBV7-6 and TRBJ1-1, with D perhaps TRBD1 (5 bases). Per the germline V gene, CDR1 is SGHVS and CDR2 is FNYEAQ. The CDR3 is 14 amino acids. V gave up 4 bases and J gave up 4 bases, with 13 bases separating them. The CDR3 nucleotides read TGTGCCAGCAGCTCCCGGGGGGAGAGCACTGAAGCTTTCTTT. Translation: CASSSRGESTEAFF.

Turning to this clone: The junction does not match germline at one end; this may be a read error. The CDR3 DNA is TGTGCTAGCAGCTTAAGCCTTGGCATGGGATTACAAGAGACCCAGTACTTC. Translation: CASSLSLGMGLQETQYF. The chain links TRBV7-7 to TRBJ2-5; D not certain. This CDR3 spans 17 amino acids. Germline CDR1 is SSHAT and CDR2 is FNYEAQ (reference sequence).

This clone has a single count. The CDR3 protein is CASSSGQGGEQYF. In DNA form, the CDR3 reads TGTGCCAGCAGCTCGGGACAGGGGGGCGAGCAGTACTTC. The chain combines TRBV7-6 with TRBJ2-7; 11 bases map to TRBD1. CDR3 length: 13 residues. Germline assignment: CDR1 SGHVS and CDR2 FNYEAQ. The J segment lost 6 bases and the V segment lost 4 bases, leaving 2 bases of the junction unmatched.

The chain uses TRBV4-3 and TRBJ2-3, with D perhaps given as TRBD1 or TRBD2 (5 bases each). In germline, CDR1 is LGHNA, CDR2 YSLEER. V shed 2 bases and J shed 4 bases, with 19 bases lying between them. The CDR3 covers 17 residues. The CDR3 sequence is CASSQRFLGTLSDTQYF. CDR3 in DNA: TGCGCCAGCAGCCAACGATTTCTAGGGACCCTCTCAGATACGCAGTATTTT.

The rearrangement uses TRBV10-3 and TRBJ1-2; no firm D call. CDR1 and CDR2 (germline): ENHRY, SYGVKD. Between the trimmed V and J ends, which lost 2 bases and 7 bases, there was a span of 11 bases. The CDR3 is made up of 13 amino acids. CDR3 loop: CAISEGHSGGYTF. The CDR3, as DNA: TGTGCCATCAGTGAGGGGCACAGCGGTGGCTACACCTTC.

The chain recombines TRBV7-2 with TRBJ1-2; unclear D gene. The CDR3 has 15 amino acids. CDR1 and CDR2 (germline): SGHTA, FQGNSA. V lost 5 bases to trimming and J lost 7 bases, with 20 bases between them. The CDR3 here is CASSPSVSPPGGYTF. The DNA of the CDR3 is TGTGCCAGCAGCCCCTCAGTTTCCCCTCCCGGTGGCTACACCTTC.

CDR3 loop: CASSQDGVLDNEQFF. CDR3 bases: TGCGCCAGCAGCCAAGATGGGGTGTTGGACAATGAGCAGTTCTTC. V gene TRBV4-3 combines with J gene TRBJ2-1; D uncertain. Per germline, CDR1 LGHNA and CDR2 YSLEER. Trimming removed 0 bases from V and 5 bases from J, with 11 bases in between. This CDR3 region has 15 residues.

This chain uses TRBV10-2 with TRBJ1-1, with D maybe TRBD1 (6 bases). Per the germline V gene, CDR1 is WSHSY and CDR2 is SAAADI. Trimming pared 6 bases from V and 5 bases from J, leaving 7 bases between. The CDR3 length is 11 residues. The CDR3 sequence: CASRRGTEAFF. The CDR3 region has the DNA TGCGCCAGCAGGAGGGGGACTGAAGCTTTCTTT.

J is TRBJ1-1 and V is TRBV19; D might be TRBD1 (5 bases). The CDR3 totals 14 residues. CDR1 and CDR2 (germline): LNHDA, SQIVND (reference sequence). Deletions cut 3 bases from V and 7 bases from J, with 15 bases between. CDR3 amino acids: CASSIRTPTGEAFF. The CDR3 DNA sequence: TGTGCCAGTAGTATTCGAACACCCACAGGTGAAGCTTTCTTT.

Concerning this clone itself: Its ends do not fully match the called genes, so a read error is possible. The rearrangement joins TRBV28 to TRBJ2-7, with D perhaps matching TRBD2 (5 bases). CDR3 size: 12 residues. CDR1 and CDR2 (germline): MDHEN, SYDVKM. CDR3 DNA: TGTGCCAGCAGTCCGCTGTCGGGGAAAACCAAATTC. As protein: CASSPLSGKTKF.